Listed below are T cell receptor beta chains from one sample, sequenced in a study of blood T cell repertoires in COVID-19. The data were produced by immunoSEQ multiplex PCR, yet TCRdb's version contains in-frame clones alone and is incomplete. Of nearly 250,000 clones in the sample, around 86% were seen once. Sequencing was done on a sample of peripheral blood. These receptors all come from a woman of 80 years or more with COVID-19, enrolled during active disease. Both conserved end residues are trimmed from each CDR3. Each record gives: clone size, J gene, V gene, CDR3 protein. Only part of the rows carry a size: once, few, many, or a class if the clone is expanded.

>NA|TRBJ1-1|TRBV5-1
ASSITTGVNTEAF
>NA|TRBJ1-6|TRBV7-2
ASSLVTESPLH
>NA|TRBJ2-3|TRBV7-2
ASTAPAGGPSTDTQY
>NA|TRBJ1-2|TRBV5-6
ASSFPGQGTRGYT
>NA|TRBJ2-1|TRBV25-1
ASREGLAQRDEQF
>NA|TRBJ2-1|TRBV5-4
ASSYNRGVIEQF
>NA|TRBJ2-1|TRBV7-2
ASSSIAGVNEQF
>NA|TRBJ2-7|TRBV7-2
ASSPRGYEQY
>NA|TRBJ1-2|TRBV3-1/TRBV3-2
ASSQDLSRGHGYT
>NA|TRBJ2-6|TRBV19
ASTTTGPSSGANVLT
>NA|TRBJ1-2|TRBV28
ASSKRSYGYT
>NA|TRBJ1-4|TRBV6-6
ASSYVRIWEKLF
>NA|TRBJ1-1|TRBV28
ASSLTRTGSSEAF
>once|TRBJ2-3|TRBV6-2/TRBV6-3
ASSYRGRASTDTQY
>NA|TRBJ1-1|TRBV6-6
ASSYTVQTGQAF
>NA|TRBJ1-6|TRBV5-1
ASSFEGEGSPLH